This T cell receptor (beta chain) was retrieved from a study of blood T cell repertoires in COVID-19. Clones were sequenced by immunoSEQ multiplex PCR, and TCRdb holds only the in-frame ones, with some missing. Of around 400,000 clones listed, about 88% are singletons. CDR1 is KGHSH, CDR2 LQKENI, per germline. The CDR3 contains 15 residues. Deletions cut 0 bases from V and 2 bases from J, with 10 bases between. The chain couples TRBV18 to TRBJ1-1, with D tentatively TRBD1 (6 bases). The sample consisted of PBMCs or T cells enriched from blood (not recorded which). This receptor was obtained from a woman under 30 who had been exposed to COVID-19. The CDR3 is CASSPPNRENTEAFF. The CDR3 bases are TGTGCCAGCTCACCACCCAACAGGGAAAACACTGAAGCTTTCTTT.